This TCR beta chain was observed in a study of blood T cell repertoires in COVID-19. Authors' methods: Amplifying reference gene primers gave estimates of nucleated cell counts. TCRdb's copy holds only in-frame clones and misses some; the assay was immunoSEQ multiplex PCR. The DNA gave D and trimming, while V, J and clone size come from that table. The table records approximately 280,000 clones, 88% of them present only once. The germline gives CDR1 SGDLS, CDR2 YYNGEE. Trimming pared 3 bases from V and 10 bases from J, leaving 16 bases between. The length of the CDR3 is 13 residues. V usage is TRBV9 and J usage is TRBJ1-2, with D uncertain. Sequencing was performed on peripheral blood. The receptor was isolated from a man aged 18 to 29 with active or convalescent COVID-19. The CDR3 coding sequence is TGTGCCAGCAGCGACAGTAGGAGGGATGACTACACCTTC. Translation: CASSDSRRDDYTF.